The 11 T cell receptor beta chains below were found in one sample sequenced in a study of OX40 agonist ivuxolimab in advanced cancers. Assay used: immunoSEQ multiplex PCR; TCRdb lists only in-frame clones, some missing. The table records around 27,000 clones, approximately 90% of them present only once. This sample comprised CD4+ or CD8+ T cells sorted from blood, obtained in a trial of the OX40 agonist ivuxolimab. These receptors came from an adult with an advanced solid tumor such as melanoma, head and neck, liver or kidney cancer.

This chain links TRBV7-2 with TRBJ1-6; 7 bases align to TRBD1. The trim removed 1 base at V and 5 bases at J, leaving 8 bases unmatched. The CDR3 runs to 17 residues. The germline gives CDR1 SGHTA, CDR2 FQGNSA. CDR3: CASSLGQGVRHNSPLHF. The CDR3 bases are TGTGCCAGCAGCTTAGGACAGGGAGTTAGGCATAATTCACCCCTCCACTTT.

The rearrangement uses TRBV27 and TRBJ2-7; TRBD2 aligns across 7 bases. CDR1 is MNHEY and CDR2 is SMNVEV in the germline V gene (reference sequence). The CDR3 contains 14 residues. J was trimmed by 3 bases and V by 5 bases; bases with no gene match: 7. The CDR3 sequence: CASSQIAGGYEQYF. CDR3 DNA sequence: TGTGCCAGCAGTCAAATAGCGGGCGGCTACGAGCAGTACTTC.

The J gene is TRBJ2-3, the V gene TRBV9, with D unclear. Deletions cut 0 bases from V and 1 base from J, with 6 bases between. The CDR3 has 14 amino acids. CDR1 is SGDLS, CDR2 YYNGEE, per germline. The CDR3, as DNA: TGTGCCAGCAGCGTAGGCTGGGGCACAGATACGCAGTATTTT. Its protein product is CASSVGWGTDTQYF. The entire variable domain, with the rest obtained from reference TRBV9 and TRBJ2-3, is as follows: DSGVTQTPKHLITATGQRVTLRCSPRSGDLSVYWYQQSLDQGLQFLIQYYNGEERAKGNILERFSAQQFPDLHSELNLSSLELGDSALYFCASSVGWGTDTQYFGPGTRLTVL.

The CDR3 nucleotides read TGTGCCAGAAACCCCCTCTTACCTTATAGCAATCAGCCCCAGCATTTT. Protein sequence: CARNPLLPYSNQPQHF. V is TRBV5-3 and J is TRBJ1-5; D gene uncertain. TRBV5-3 is reported as an ORF; its role is uncertain. V was clipped by 6 bases and J by 0 bases, with 16 bases between them. The CDR3 has 16 residues.

The CDR3: CASSDSSGSFTDTQYF. The CDR3 DNA is TGTGCCAGCAGTGACTCCAGCGGGAGTTTTACAGATACGCAGTATTTT. The chain couples TRBV6-4 to TRBJ2-3, with TRBD2 identical over 8 bases. The V gene end was trimmed by 0 bases and the J gene end by 3 bases; junction bases not matched to a gene: 5. This CDR3 spans 16 amino acids. From germline, CDR1 is MRHNA and CDR2 SNTAGT.

The chain recombines TRBV27 with TRBJ2-7; 8 bases line up with TRBD1. Germline CDR1 reads MNHEY; CDR2 reads SMNVEV (reference sequence). Trimming removed 5 bases from V and 0 bases from J; junction bases left unmatched: 9. The CDR3 runs to 16 residues. This CDR3 reads CASSTNRGLSSYEQYF. The CDR3 DNA reads as TGTGCCAGCAGTACCAACAGGGGGTTAAGCTCCTACGAGCAGTACTTC.

This chain links TRBV27 with TRBJ2-7; 8 bases are shared with TRBD1. The J segment lost 4 bases and the V segment lost 0 bases, leaving 11 bases of the junction unmatched. The CDR3 is made up of 17 amino acids. The germline V gene has CDR1 MNHEY and CDR2 SMNVEV (reference sequence). Here the CDR3 reads CASSLSGTGSWLYEQYF. The DNA for the CDR3 is TGTGCCAGCAGTTTATCGGGGACAGGTTCTTGGTTGTACGAGCAGTACTTC.

The chain has TRBV2 and TRBJ2-5, with 10 nucleotides matching TRBD2. This CDR3 has 18 residues. Germline CDR1 reads SNHLY; CDR2 reads FYNNEI. The V gene end was trimmed by 6 bases and the J gene end by 2 bases; junction bases not matched to a gene: 15. This CDR3 is CASRTRWVKREGQETQYF. In nucleotides, the CDR3 is TGTGCCAGCAGAACCCGGTGGGTTAAGCGGGAGGGACAAGAGACCCAGTACTTC.

The rearrangement joins TRBV27 to TRBJ2-7; 9 positions match TRBD2. The CDR3 spans 15 residues. The germline V gene has CDR1 MNHEY and CDR2 SMNVEV (reference sequence). With V trimmed by 2 bases and J by 5 bases, 7 bases remained unmatched. The CDR3 sequence is CASSLVASGTHEQYF. CDR3 DNA sequence: TGTGCCAGCAGTTTAGTCGCTAGCGGGACCCACGAGCAGTACTTC.

The chain joins TRBV5-6 to TRBJ1-1; no clear D. The CDR3 runs 13 residues. Germline V gives CDR1 SGHDT, CDR2 YYEEEE. The V and J ends lost 7 bases and 2 bases respectively, with 12 bases between them. The CDR3 is CASRPRTNTEAFF. The CDR3 DNA sequence: TGTGCCAGCCGTCCCAGGACCAACACTGAAGCTTTCTTT.

The V and J genes are TRBV9 and TRBJ2-3; 9 bases are shared with TRBD2. The ends lost 3 bases at V and 3 bases at J; junction bases unmatched: 5. In germline, CDR1 is SGDLS, CDR2 YYNGEE. The CDR3 has 15 residues. CDR3 protein: CASSAVAGATDTQYF. CDR3 DNA sequence: TGTGCCAGCAGCGCAGTAGCGGGAGCGACAGATACGCAGTATTTT. Full variable domain (outside the CDR3, taken from reference TRBV9 and TRBJ2-3): DSGVTQTPKHLITATGQRVTLRCSPRSGDLSVYWYQQSLDQGLQFLIQYYNGEERAKGNILERFSAQQFPDLHSELNLSSLELGDSALYFCASSAVAGATDTQYFGPGTRLTVL.